The 21 T cell receptor beta chains reported below all come from one sample, sequenced in a study of naive and memory T cell subsets. Amplification of ligated cDNA took four PCR rounds with SP2 and nested alpha and beta constant primers. TCRdb processed the UMI-ligation and nested PCR reads anew with MiXCR; each CDR3 protein has one entry. The sample lists more than 20,000 distinct CDR3 sequences; 6% were seen once. Treatment given: skin biopsy from PPD injection site in Mantoux-positive individual. A UMI-containing oligonucleotide was joined by 3' ligation to the TCR cDNA template. The sample in question was skin, obtained from a tuberculin skin test site. The origin of the receptors is an adult in good health.

This chain connects TRBV29-1 to TRBJ2-2; D unclear. Looked up from germline, CDR1 is SQVTM and CDR2 is ANQGSEA. The V end lost 3 bases, the J end lost 1 base, and 6 bases lay between the germline ends. The CDR3 consists of 13 residues. The CDR3 region is CSVDQKNTGELFF. CDR3 in DNA: TGCAGCGTTGACCAGAAGAACACCGGGGAGCTGTTTTTT.

With regard to this clonotype: The germline gene is not matched at one end of the junction; a read error may be the cause. The chain carries TRBV6-2 or TRBV6-3 and TRBJ1-5, with a weak D call TRBD1 (6 bases). The CDR3 length is 18 residues. Germline values: CDR1 MNHEY, CDR2 SVGEGT. The CDR3 loop reads CASSYSRQEVRSNQPQNF. The DNA for the CDR3 is TGTGCCAGCAGTTACTCTAGACAGGAGGTGAGGAGCAATCAGCCCCAGAATTTT.

The table lists this clonotype with many counts. The V gene is TRBV5-4, the J gene TRBJ2-7, with 11 bases aligning to TRBD2. CDR1 SGHNT and CDR2 YYREEE come from the germline V gene (reference sequence). The CDR3 is 15 amino acids. V dropped 3 bases and J dropped 2; count of bases not matched to a gene: 4. The CDR3 is CASSYTSGRAYEQYF. CDR3 DNA sequence: TGTGCCAGCAGCTACACTAGCGGGAGAGCCTACGAGCAGTACTTC. Supplemented by reference TRBV5-4 and TRBJ2-7, the full variable domain reads ETGVTQSPTHLIKTRGQQVTLRCSSQSGHNTVSWYQQALGQGPQFIFQYYREEENGRGNFPPRFSGLQFPNYSSELNVNALELDDSALYLCASSYTSGRAYEQYFGPGTRLTVT.

In this sample, this clonotype turned up a few times. This chain connects TRBV20-1 to TRBJ2-5; D uncertain. The germline CDR1 and CDR2 sequences are DFQATT and SNEGSKA (reference sequence). The V and J ends lost 2 bases and 5 bases respectively, with 12 bases between them. There are 13 residues in the CDR3. This CDR3 reads CSARRVHSETQYF. The CDR3 DNA sequence: TGCAGTGCTAGAAGGGTCCACTCTGAGACCCAGTACTTC.

V is TRBV20-1 and J is TRBJ2-5; 7 nucleotides match TRBD1. The CDR3 runs to 13 residues. V was pared by 5 bases and J by 5 bases, with 8 bases of the junction left unmatched. Germline CDR1 reads DFQATT; CDR2 reads SNEGSKA (reference sequence). As DNA, the CDR3 is TGCAGTGCTCAAGAGGGGGCTTATGAGACCCAGTACTTC. This sequence encodes CSAQEGAYETQYF.

This clonotype was picked up many times. V usage is TRBV6-4 and J usage is TRBJ2-1; D possibly uses TRBD1 or TRBD2 (6 bases each). V lost 0 bases and J lost 2, with 8 bases in between. The CDR3 is 15 amino acids. Germline assignment: CDR1 MRHNA and CDR2 SNTAGT. The CDR3 sequence: CASSDSRGPYNEQFF. The CDR3 region has the DNA TGTGCCAGCAGTGACTCCCGGGGGCCCTACAATGAGCAGTTCTTC.

This clonotype has a count of ten or more. The chain couples TRBV28 to TRBJ2-7; a possible D gene is TRBD2 (6 bases). V lost 8 bases, J lost 2 bases, and 13 bases lay in between. Germline CDR1 and CDR2: MDHEN and SYDVKM. This CDR3 is 13 amino acids long. The CDR3 DNA reads TGTGCCAGCTGTAAAGCGGGTCCCTACGAGCAGTACTTC. Protein product: CASCKAGPYEQYF.

Many counts were recorded for this clonotype. The rearrangement uses TRBV5-8 and TRBJ2-1, with D possibly matching TRBD1 (6 bases). Germline V gene lookup returns CDR1 SGHTS and CDR2 YDEGEE. With 2 bases removed from V and 5 bases from J, the gap between germline ends came to 20 bases. The CDR3 consists of 17 residues. Here the CDR3 reads CASSFYQTGGVDNEQFF. CDR3 DNA sequence: TGTGCCAGCAGCTTTTACCAGACAGGTGGGGTGGACAATGAGCAGTTCTTC.

As concerns this clonotype: A much larger clone lies one base from this, so it may be a read error. The V gene is TRBV7-2, the J gene TRBJ2-2, with a tentative D call TRBD1 (7 bases). The V gene's germline CDR1 is SGHTA and CDR2 FQGNSA. The CDR3 consists of 14 residues. CDR3 DNA: TGTGCCAGCAGCCCAGGGGGTTGGGGCGGGGATCTGTTTTTT. Residues: CASSPGGWGGDLFF.

This clonotype has a count of ten or more. This chain uses TRBV28 with TRBJ2-3; D is ambiguous. V lost 4 bases to trimming and J lost 5 bases, with 13 bases between them. Germline values: CDR1 MDHEN, CDR2 SYDVKM. The CDR3 extends over 14 amino acids. CDR3 bases: TGTGCCAGCAGTTCGCGCACCTTGGTAGATACGCAGTATTTT. Translation gives CASSSRTLVDTQYF.

V and J are TRBV7-9 and TRBJ1-1, with TRBD1 identical over 10 bases. V gave up 5 bases and J gave up 4 bases; unmatched junction bases: 7. The CDR3 contains 15 residues. Germline CDR1 reads SEHNR; CDR2 reads FQNEAQ (reference sequence). The CDR3 DNA follows: TGTGCCAGCAGCCCACCTAGGACAGGGGGCACTGAAGCTTTCTTT. Its translation is CASSPPRTGGTEAFF.

This clonotype was seen at least ten times. The gene calls are TRBV6-1 and TRBJ2-3; 10 bases map to TRBD2. The length of the CDR3 is 16 residues. V gave up 1 base and J gave up 7 bases; unmatched junction bases: 8. CDR1 is MNHNS and CDR2 is SASEGT in the germline V gene. The CDR3, as DNA: TGTGCCAGCAGTGAAGGAGTAGCGGGAGGAGGGTATACGCAGTATTTT. Its protein product is CASSEGVAGGGYTQYF.

This clonotype showed up just a few times. In DNA, the CDR3 is TGTGCCAGCAGCTTGCATCGGAAGAACACCGGGGAGCTGTTTTTT. Amino acids: CASSLHRKNTGELFF. The chain has TRBV5-4 and TRBJ2-2; D is unclear. The CDR3 sequence is 15 residues long. Between the trimmed V and J ends, which lost 1 base and 1 base, there was a span of 8 bases. Per germline, CDR1 SGHNT and CDR2 YYREEE (reference sequence).

The table lists this clonotype with many counts. The chain is built from TRBV3-1 and TRBJ2-7; no clear D gene. Germline CDR1 and CDR2: LGHDT and YNNKEL (reference sequence). V lost 2 bases and J lost 7, with 12 bases in between. The CDR3 runs to 13 residues. The CDR3 DNA sequence: TGTGCCAGCAGCCAACAGACCTCCGGGGAGCAGTACTTC. Residues: CASSQQTSGEQYF.

This clonotype has ten or more counts. The chain couples TRBV12-5 to TRBJ2-5, with 7 bases fitting TRBD2. The CDR3 has 14 amino acids. Germline V gene sequence: CDR1 LGHNT, CDR2 FRNRAP. V shed 2 bases and J 4 bases; nucleotides not matched to a gene: 4. Here the CDR3 reads CASGLISGIETQYF. The DNA for the CDR3 is TGTGCTAGTGGTTTGATAAGCGGGATAGAGACCCAGTACTTC.

This clonotype was counted many times. The rearrangement uses TRBV29-1 and TRBJ2-5; D is unclear. V was trimmed by 0 bases and J by 2 bases, leaving 13 bases between them. Germline loops: CDR1 SQVTM, CDR2 ANQGSEA. The CDR3 has 15 residues. This CDR3 is CSVEDHVRRQETQYF. In nucleotides, the CDR3 is TGCAGCGTTGAAGATCATGTCAGAAGACAAGAGACCCAGTACTTC.

This clonotype was recorded at least ten times. The chain employs TRBV12-3 or TRBV12-4 and TRBJ2-2, with D perhaps TRBD1 (5 bases). CDR3 length equals 15 residues. Between the trimmed V and J ends, which lost 3 bases and 4 bases, there was a span of 12 bases. CDR3 protein: CASSLDQTATGELFF. The CDR3 DNA reads as TGTGCCAGCAGTTTGGACCAGACAGCCACCGGGGAGCTGTTTTTT.

This clonotype was counted only a few times. The rearrangement joins TRBV10-3 to TRBJ1-6, with D hard to call. Germline values: CDR1 ENHRY, CDR2 SYGVKD. CDR3 length: 15 amino acids. V was trimmed by 2 bases and J by 7 bases, leaving 12 bases between them. The CDR3 is CAISEDNRANSPLHF. The CDR3 coding sequence is TGTGCCATCAGTGAGGACAACCGGGCCAATTCACCCCTCCACTTT.

This clonotype was seen repeatedly, ten times or more. This rearrangement joins TRBV10-3 to TRBJ2-7; D is uncertain. Trimming took off 0 bases at V and 1 base at J, with 4 bases between the two ends. Germline V gene lookup returns CDR1 ENHRY and CDR2 SYGVKD. The CDR3 contains 13 residues. This chain's CDR3 is CAISESSSYEQYF. In DNA, the CDR3 is TGTGCCATCAGTGAGTCGTCTTCCTACGAGCAGTACTTC.

This clonotype was picked up many times. The V call is TRBV18, the J call TRBJ1-5; possible D gene TRBD1, 5 bases. Per germline, CDR1 KGHSH and CDR2 LQKENI. The CDR3 is 14 residues long. V gave up 4 bases and J gave up 1 base, with 8 bases separating them. The CDR3 coding sequence is TGTGCCAGCTCACAGGGGACCAGCAATCAGCCCCAGCATTTT. It encodes CASSQGTSNQPQHF.

J is TRBJ2-3 and V is TRBV6-4; the match to TRBD2 covers 15 bases. The J segment lost 6 bases and the V segment lost 5 bases, leaving 6 bases of the junction unmatched. The CDR3 sequence is 16 residues long. The germline CDR1 and CDR2 sequences are MRHNA and SNTAGT. DNA of the CDR3: TGTGCCAGCAGTCCTAATGGACTAGCGGGAGGGGATACGCAGTATTTT. Encoded protein: CASSPNGLAGGDTQYF.